This T cell receptor (beta chain) was recorded in a study of blood T cell repertoires in COVID-19. Overall study: Sites across the United States, Italy and Spain contributed samples from acute and convalescent COVID-19. Sources were T cells, B-cell-depleted T cells, or PBMCs; the material itself was cDNA or gDNA.

Original methodology: It was from reference gene primer amplification that nucleated cell counts were estimated. Sequenced by immunoSEQ multiplex PCR; TCRdb stores in-frame clones only, minus some. V, J and clone size reflect that table, while D and trimming were determined from the DNA. The sample yields 55,000 to 80,000 clones, 80% to 90% seen once. This TCR derives from a human donor in a cohort sampled during active COVID-19. The specimen sequenced was peripheral blood.

In DNA form, the CDR3 reads TGTGCCAGCAGTTCCTTGACAGGGGTGGGCATGAACACTGAAGCTTTCTTT. Translated: CASSSLTGVGMNTEAFF. This rearrangement joins TRBV28 to TRBJ1-1, with 8 bases that match TRBD1. CDR3 length equals 17 residues. The germline V gene encodes CDR1 MDHEN and CDR2 SYDVKM. The ends lost 4 bases at V and 0 bases at J; junction bases unmatched: 10.